This TCR beta chain was identified in a study of blood T cell repertoires in COVID-19 (dated by TCRdb to the early 2020s). Background for the entire study: The collaborator samples originated in the United States, Italy and Spain and spanned the acute and convalescent phases of COVID-19. The material from the prospective study consisted of cDNA or gDNA derived from T cells, B-cell-depleted T cells, or PBMCs. Where available, HLA class I and class II types were obtained from metadata supplied by the sample provider rather than from assay-based typing. A de-identified subject ID, COVID-19 status, age in years and sex were almost always included in the sample metadata. Samples were obtained from the ongoing ImmuneRACE study (first 160 participants) and from 1,254 subjects provided by 6 global collaborators. The dataset comprised deeply sampled blood TCRbeta repertoires from subjects exposed to, actively infected with, or recovered from COVID-19. The repertoires were made available in a free public database intended to serve as a resource for research on the immune response to SARS-CoV-2.

Each collaborating institution followed its own protocols to collect whole blood in K2EDTA tubes. For TCRbeta analysis, collaborator samples were shipped as frozen whole blood, as isolated PBMCs, or as DNA extracted from either sample type. TCRbeta CDR3 regions were amplified from genomic DNA using the immunoSEQ Assay, a bias-controlled multiplex PCR. The study's own analysis went as follows. Nucleated cell counts per sample were estimated from amplification of reference gene primers within the assay. To quantify the absolute abundance of each unique TCRbeta CDR3 rearrangement, sequence reads were collapsed and filtered. For each sample, productive Simpson clonality was calculated as the square root of Simpson's diversity index over productive rearrangements. Entries here come from immuneACCESS through TCRdb and include only in-frame sequences with V and J called. Some clones fail to appear in such tables; in the studies checked, an unresolved V gene covers under half of the shortfall, and the cause of the remainder is unknown. Clone size and the V and J calls come from that table; the DNA yielded D and trimming. The sample table contains some 110,000 clones; only one count was recorded for 70% to 80% of them. 2.5% to 3% of the sample comes from the top ten.

The study at large found these results: How much clinical and demographic metadata was included differed by source and by participant, and the metadata was provided uncurated.

A word on this clone: It has no known antigen specificity. No quality values exist for individual bases; no much larger clone is one base distant.

The clonotype originates from a man in his forties or fifties with acute or convalescent COVID-19. The sequenced material came from peripheral blood.

The encoded CDR3 is CASSVAGDSTDTQYF. The sequenced DNA: TGCGCCAGCAGCGTCGCGGGGGACAGCACAGATACGCAGTATTTT. The sequence links TRBV5-1 to TRBJ2-3, with 7 middle bases fitting TRBD2. V is cut back by 4 bases and J by 0 bases, with 5 bases in the junction unmatched. For CDR1 and CDR2, the germline V gene lists SGHRS and YFSETQ. The CDR3 starts with the cysteine, ends with the phenylalanine, and has 15 residues. Of the read, only the CDR3 DNA is kept; its 45 bases are in frame from base 1.